Below, one T cell receptor beta chain is given with its context. No antigen is known for it. Per-nucleotide qualities are absent, and no much larger clonotype sits a single base away. This entry comes from a study of blood T cell repertoires in COVID-19 (dated by TCRdb to between 2020 and 2021). Concerning the study at large: Collaborator samples came from the United States, Italy and Spain and covered acute and convalescent phases of COVID-19. The material from the prospective study consisted of cDNA or gDNA derived from T cells, B-cell-depleted T cells, or PBMCs. Subjects who had been exposed to COVID-19, were actively infected with it, or had recovered from it provided the deeply sampled blood TCRbeta repertoires that made up the dataset. The repertoires were released in a freely available public database meant as a resource for research on the immune response to SARS-CoV-2. The samples were drawn from the first 160 participants of the ongoing ImmuneRACE study and from over a thousand subjects provided by 6 global collaborators. Sample metadata almost always included a de-identified subject ID, COVID-19 status, age in years and sex. HLA class I and class II types, where available, came from metadata supplied by the sample provider rather than from assay-based typing.

Beyond this particular receptor, the publication reports: Clinical and demographic metadata were provided uncurated, with the amount varying by source and participant.

TCRbeta CDR3 regions were amplified from genomic DNA by means of the immunoSEQ Assay, a bias-controlled multiplex PCR. The published analysis was carried out like this. The number of nucleated cells in each sample was estimated from the amplification of reference gene primers within the assay. To quantify the absolute abundance of each unique TCRbeta CDR3 rearrangement, sequence reads were collapsed and filtered. For each sample, productive Simpson clonality was calculated as the square root of Simpson's diversity index across productive rearrangements. TCRdb's version of the immuneACCESS table is confined to in-frame rearrangements and falls short of the full clone set. An unresolved V gene accounts for under half of the shortfall where checked; the remainder is of unknown origin. That table gives V, J and clone size, and the DNA gave D and trimming. The sample table shows 60,000 to 90,000 clones, and roughly 84% are seen once. Of the sample, roughly 3.5% is held by the ten largest clones.

From cysteine to phenylalanine, the CDR3 is 16 amino acids long. This entry keeps only the CDR3 DNA: 48 bases, framed from base 1. According to the germline V gene, CDR1 reads SGHDT and CDR2 reads YYEEEE. V was cut back by 2 bases and J by 0 bases, leaving a gap of 12 bases between them. Whole blood was collected in K2EDTA tubes by collaborating institutions according to the institutions' own protocols. Collaborator samples were shipped for TCRbeta analysis as frozen whole blood, isolated PBMCs, or DNA extracted from either sample type. Specimen: peripheral blood. The TCR originated in a man aged 45 to 65 with acute or convalescent COVID-19. Rearrangement joined TRBV5-6 to TRBJ2-1; no D gene can be assigned with confidence. The sequence in DNA is TGTGCCAGCAGCTTAGATTACGGCGGCTCCTACAATGAGCAGTTCTTC. The encoded protein is CASSLDYGGSYNEQFF.